Below are 21 T cell receptor beta chains sequenced from a single sample in a study of CD8 T cells in ankylosing spondylitis. The study, taken as a whole, reports: Eight highly homologous variants formed a TCR beta motif that appeared characteristic of ankylosing spondylitis blood.

TCRdb passed the 5' RACE reads through MiXCR, listing each CDR3 protein once. The sample holds about 210,000 distinct CDR3 sequences, around 6.6% seen once. These receptors lack a known antigen. The sequenced sample consisted of blood, either unsorted or a sorted T cell fraction (not recorded which). These TCRs come from a male donor with ankylosing spondylitis.

This clonotype was observed at least ten times. The chain combines TRBV12-3 or TRBV12-4 with TRBJ2-3, with TRBD1 matching 9 bases. Trimming took 2 bases from V and 5 from J; bases not matched to a gene: 5. The CDR3 totals 15 residues. This CDR3 is CASSLRQGVGDTQYF. As DNA, the CDR3 is TGTGCCAGCAGTTTAAGACAGGGGGTAGGAGATACGCAGTATTTT.

This clonotype was counted ten times or more. V usage is TRBV29-1 and J usage is TRBJ1-1, with 8 bases identical to TRBD1. The CDR3 length is 13 residues. V lost 3 bases to trimming and J lost 2 bases; unmatched junction nucleotides: 2. Germline CDR1 reads SQVTM; CDR2 reads ANQGSEA. In DNA form, the CDR3 reads TGCAGCGTTGACCCAGGGGGCAACACTGAAGCTTTCTTT. This codes for CSVDPGGNTEAFF.

Ten or more counts support this clonotype. The chain links TRBV27 to TRBJ2-1; the match to TRBD2 covers 8 bases. CDR1 is MNHEY, CDR2 SMNVEV, per germline (reference sequence). This CDR3 contains 14 residues. The J segment lost 5 bases and the V segment lost 3 bases, leaving 3 bases of the junction unmatched. CDR3 residues: CASSFELADNEQFF. In nucleotides, the CDR3 is TGTGCCAGCAGTTTCGAACTAGCGGACAATGAGCAGTTCTTC.

This clonotype was counted many times. The V gene is TRBV27, the J gene TRBJ2-7, with D perhaps TRBD1 or TRBD2 (6 bases each). The V end lost 4 bases, the J end lost 0 bases, and 7 bases lay between the germline ends. Germline lookup yields CDR1 MNHEY and CDR2 SMNVEV (reference sequence). The CDR3 covers 13 residues. CDR3 sequence: CASSWGASYEQYF. The DNA for the CDR3 is TGTGCCAGCAGTTGGGGGGCCTCCTACGAGCAGTACTTC.

This clonotype was seen once. The rearrangement joins TRBV6-2 or TRBV6-3 to TRBJ1-5; no clear D gene. Between the trimmed V and J ends, which lost 6 bases and 2 bases, there was a span of 8 bases. Germline V CDR1 and CDR2: MNHEY, SVGEGT. The CDR3 totals 13 residues. The CDR3: CASRIGGNQPQHF. The CDR3 DNA follows: TGTGCCAGCAGAATAGGAGGCAATCAGCCCCAGCATTTT.

This clonotype was detected many times. This chain connects TRBV9 to TRBJ2-3, with 10 bases that match TRBD2. The CDR3 has 15 residues. V lost 3 bases and J lost 1; bases outside the gene matches: 2. Looked up from germline, CDR1 is SGDLS and CDR2 is YYNGEE. The CDR3 nucleotides are TGTGCCAGCAGCGCCCTAGCGGGAGGCACAGATACGCAGTATTTT. It is translated as CASSALAGGTDTQYF. The variable domain in full, with the rest retrieved from reference TRBV9 and TRBJ2-3, is DSGVTQTPKHLITATGQRVTLRCSPRSGDLSVYWYQQSLDQGLQFLIQYYNGEERAKGNILERFSAQQFPDLHSELNLSSLELGDSALYFCASSALAGGTDTQYFGPGTRLTVL.

This clonotype has just a few counts. This chain links TRBV9 with TRBJ2-1, with 11 bases fitting TRBD2. The germline gives CDR1 SGDLS, CDR2 YYNGEE. The CDR3 is made up of 14 amino acids. V dropped 5 bases and J dropped 6; count of bases not matched to a gene: 4. Here the CDR3 reads CASSSGGAGNEQFF. CDR3 bases: TGTGCCAGCAGTAGCGGGGGGGCTGGCAATGAGCAGTTCTTC.

This clonotype was observed a few times. The chain links TRBV7-6 to TRBJ2-7, with a tentative D call TRBD2 (6 bases). Looked up from germline, CDR1 is SGHVS and CDR2 is FNYEAQ. V was cut by 4 bases and J by 5 bases, with 9 bases left in between. This CDR3 spans 12 amino acids. CDR3 region: CASSSAGNEQYF. In nucleotides, the CDR3 is TGTGCCAGCAGCTCGGCGGGGAACGAGCAGTACTTC.

This clonotype was seen repeatedly, ten times or more. This chain links TRBV4-2 with TRBJ2-7; 9 nucleotides line up with TRBD1. V lost 4 bases and J lost 2; bases outside the gene matches: 3. This CDR3 contains 14 residues. Germline V CDR1 and CDR2: LGHNA, YNFKEQ. The CDR3 here is CASSPGQGTYEQYF. The CDR3 nucleotides read TGTGCCAGCAGCCCGGGACAGGGAACCTACGAGCAGTACTTC.

Regarding this clonotype: Since a much larger clone is just one base distant, this may be a read error. The chain couples TRBV18 to TRBJ2-4; D might be TRBD2 (5 bases). Germline V gives CDR1 KGHSH, CDR2 LQKENI. Trimming cost V 2 bases and J 4 bases, with 12 bases left between them. The length of the CDR3 is 15 residues. The DNA of the CDR3 is TGTGCCAGCTCACCAGGAGGAGCAGCAAAAAACATTCAGTACTTC. Translating it yields CASSPGGAAKNIQYF.

This clonotype was detected only a few times. The rearrangement joins TRBV4-1 to TRBJ2-3; no clear D. Germline assignment: CDR1 MGHRA and CDR2 YSYEKL. The CDR3 has 17 amino acids. The V end lost 2 bases, the J end lost 4 bases, and 19 bases lay between the germline ends. The CDR3 region is CASSQTRVRSRPDTQYF. The CDR3 bases are TGCGCCAGCAGCCAAACAAGAGTAAGAAGCCGGCCAGATACGCAGTATTTT.

This clonotype was detected many times. The V and J genes are TRBV7-8 and TRBJ2-5; D perhaps matches TRBD2 (6 bases). The CDR3 totals 15 residues. The V gene lost 4 bases and the J gene lost 4 bases, with 16 bases spanning the gap. The V gene's germline CDR1 is SGHVS and CDR2 FQNEAQ. The chain's CDR3 is CASSSQTSIRETQYF. DNA for the CDR3: TGTGCCAGCAGCTCCCAGACTAGTATAAGAGAGACCCAGTACTTC. The full variable domain, in which reference TRBV7-8 and TRBJ2-5 provide the parts outside the CDR3, is GAGVSQSPRYKVAKRGQDVALRCDPISGHVSLFWYQQALGQGPEFLTYFQNEAQLDKSGLPSDRFFAERPEGSVSTLKIQRTQQEDSAVYLCASSSQTSIRETQYFGPGTRLLVL.

The chain recombines TRBV20-1 with TRBJ2-1; D possibly corresponds to TRBD1 (5 bases). V lost 4 bases and J 7 bases, leaving 5 bases between the germline ends. The CDR3 totals 10 residues. Germline V gene data show CDR1 as DFQATT and CDR2 as SNEGSKA (reference sequence). In nucleotides, the CDR3 is TGCAGTGCTAAGGGGAATGAGCAGTTCTTC. It codes for CSAKGNEQFF.

DNA for the CDR3: TGCAGTGCTCCTCGGGCCGGGGGGCAGTTCTTC. It encodes CSAPRAGGQFF. The V gene is TRBV20-1, the J gene TRBJ2-1; tentative D call: TRBD2 (6 bases). The V and J ends lost 5 bases and 12 bases respectively, with 14 bases between them. The CDR3 length is 11 residues. Germline V gives CDR1 DFQATT, CDR2 SNEGSKA (reference sequence).

This clonotype was found many times. This chain connects TRBV10-3 to TRBJ1-5, with D hard to call. This CDR3 contains 15 residues. The germline V gene encodes CDR1 ENHRY and CDR2 SYGVKD. V was pared by 4 bases and J by 0 bases, with 10 bases between. CDR3: CAISGAAASNQPQHF. As DNA, the CDR3 is TGTGCCATCAGTGGAGCAGCGGCTAGCAATCAGCCCCAGCATTTT.

This clonotype was seen only a few times. The chain couples TRBV5-5 to TRBJ1-5; the match to TRBD1 covers 9 bases. Germline lookup yields CDR1 SGHKS and CDR2 YYEKEE (reference sequence). The trim removed 4 bases at V and 2 bases at J, leaving 7 bases unmatched. The CDR3 covers 16 residues. In DNA form, the CDR3 reads TGTGCCAGCAGCGCGGACAGGGGAGGTGGCAATCAGCCCCAGCATTTT. This codes for CASSADRGGGNQPQHF.

This clonotype was picked up many times. The chain combines TRBV27 with TRBJ2-5; weak D call: TRBD1 (5 bases). V was clipped by 3 bases and J by 5 bases, with 13 bases between them. The CDR3 length is 14 residues. In germline, CDR1 is MNHEY, CDR2 SMNVEV (reference sequence). CDR3 protein: CASSFGVRDETQYF. CDR3 DNA: TGTGCCAGCAGTTTCGGCGTCAGGGATGAGACCCAGTACTTC.

In this sample, this clonotype turned up many times. The rearrangement links TRBV12-3 or TRBV12-4 to TRBJ1-6; D is unclear. The V end was cut by 3 bases, the J end by 9 bases, with 12 bases between. The CDR3 loop spans 14 amino acids. The CDR3 protein is CASSLGGVGSPLHF. The CDR3 DNA reads TGTGCCAGCAGTTTGGGCGGGGTCGGTTCACCCCTCCACTTT.

This clonotype was recorded many times. This chain links TRBV5-1 with TRBJ1-1; a weak D match, TRBD1 (5 bases). V lost 0 bases to trimming and J lost 7 bases, with 16 bases between them. This CDR3 is built from 15 residues. Germline-derived CDR1 and CDR2 are SGHRS and YFSETQ. The CDR3 coding sequence is TGCGCCAGCAGCTTGGCGACAGCAAGTGCCATTGAAGCTTTCTTT. Protein product: CASSLATASAIEAFF.

V is TRBV20-1 and J is TRBJ2-7; D is possibly TRBD2 (5 bases). The ends were cut back, 1 base at V and 3 bases at J, with 13 bases in the middle. CDR3 length: 14 amino acids. Germline assignment: CDR1 DFQATT and CDR2 SNEGSKA (reference sequence). The CDR3 DNA sequence: TGCAGTGCTAGAGTGCTAGGACTCCTCTACGAGCAGTACTTC. Its translation is CSARVLGLLYEQYF.

This clonotype came up a few times. The V and J genes are TRBV4-3 and TRBJ2-7, with a tentative D call TRBD1 (6 bases). Germline V gene data show CDR1 as LGHNA and CDR2 as YSLEER. The CDR3 runs 17 residues. V was clipped by 0 bases and J by 0 bases, with 15 bases between them. CDR3 residues: CASSQDRGLSLSYEQYF. CDR3 bases: TGCGCCAGCAGCCAAGACAGGGGTCTTTCCCTCTCCTACGAGCAGTACTTC.